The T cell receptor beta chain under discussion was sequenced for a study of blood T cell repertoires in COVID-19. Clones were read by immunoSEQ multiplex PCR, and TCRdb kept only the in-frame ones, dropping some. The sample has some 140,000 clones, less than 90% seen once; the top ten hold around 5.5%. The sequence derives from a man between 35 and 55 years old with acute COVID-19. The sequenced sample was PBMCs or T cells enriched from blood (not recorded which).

The CDR3: CASSTGQSSYEQYF. The CDR3 nucleotides read TGTGCCAGTAGTACGGGACAGAGCTCCTACGAGCAGTACTTC. This sequence joins TRBV19 and TRBJ2-7; 7 nucleotides agree with TRBD1. Trimming removed 4 bases from V and 0 bases from J; junction bases left unmatched: 3. From germline, CDR1 is LNHDA and CDR2 SQIVND (reference sequence). The CDR3 is 14 amino acids.